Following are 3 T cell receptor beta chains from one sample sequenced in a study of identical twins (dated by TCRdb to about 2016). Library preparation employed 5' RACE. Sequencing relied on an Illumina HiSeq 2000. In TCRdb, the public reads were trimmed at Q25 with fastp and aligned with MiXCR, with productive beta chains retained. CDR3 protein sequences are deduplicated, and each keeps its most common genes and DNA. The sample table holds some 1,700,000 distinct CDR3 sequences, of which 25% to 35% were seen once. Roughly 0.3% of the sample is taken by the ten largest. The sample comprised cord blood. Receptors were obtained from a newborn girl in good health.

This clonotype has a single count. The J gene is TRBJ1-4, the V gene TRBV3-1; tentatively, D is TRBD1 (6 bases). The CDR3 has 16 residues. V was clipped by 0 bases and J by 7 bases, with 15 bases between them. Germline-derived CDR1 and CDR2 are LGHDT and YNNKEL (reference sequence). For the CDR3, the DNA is TGTGCCAGCAGCCAAGAGAGGGGGTTATGGGGTGAAAAACTGTTTTTT. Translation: CASSQERGLWGEKLFF.

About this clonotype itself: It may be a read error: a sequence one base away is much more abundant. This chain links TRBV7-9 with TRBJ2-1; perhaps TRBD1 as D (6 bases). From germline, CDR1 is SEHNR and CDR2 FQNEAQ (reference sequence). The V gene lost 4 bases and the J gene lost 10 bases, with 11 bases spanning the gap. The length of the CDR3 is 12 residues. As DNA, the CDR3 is TGTGCCAGCAGCTCAAACAGGGTCGAGCAGTTCTTC. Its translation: CASSSNRVEQFF.

CDR3 amino acids: CASMKGTGELFF. CDR3 bases: TGTGCCAGCATGAAGGGCACCGGGGAGCTGTTTTTT. V and J are TRBV2 and TRBJ2-2, with unresolved D. Germline V gene sequence: CDR1 SNHLY, CDR2 FYNNEI. The CDR3 loop spans 12 amino acids. V shed 7 bases and J shed 4 bases, with 7 bases lying between them.